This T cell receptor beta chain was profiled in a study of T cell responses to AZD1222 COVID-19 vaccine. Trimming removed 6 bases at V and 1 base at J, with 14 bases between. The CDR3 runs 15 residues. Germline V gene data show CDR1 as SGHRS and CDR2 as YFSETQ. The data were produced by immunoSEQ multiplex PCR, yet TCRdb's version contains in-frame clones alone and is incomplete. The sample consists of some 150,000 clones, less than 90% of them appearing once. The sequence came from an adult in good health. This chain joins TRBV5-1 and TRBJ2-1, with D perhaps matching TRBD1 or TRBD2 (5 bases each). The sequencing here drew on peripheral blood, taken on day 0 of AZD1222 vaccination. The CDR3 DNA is TGCGCCAGCACCTCCGGGACCCAGTCCTACAATGAGCAGTTCTTC. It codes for CASTSGTQSYNEQFF.